A selection of T cell receptor beta chains follows, all from one sample in a study of blood T cell repertoires in COVID-19. The assay was immunoSEQ multiplex PCR, and TCRdb's table has in-frame clones only and misses some. The table lists 93,000 or so clones, 89% of them singletons, with 3.5% to 4% in the top ten. The sample comprised peripheral blood. The receptors were gathered from a woman aged 55-75 years with acute or convalescent COVID-19. Each CDR3 is given with its conserved first and last residue. The D gene is left open where the match is weak. Where a row states a size, it is once, few, many or the class of an expanded clone; other rows omit it.

CDR3 DNA,CDR3 protein,J gene,V gene,D gene,clone size
TGTGCCAGCAGGGCCGGGACAGGGGCAAATTTCGTGGAGCCCCAGCATTTT,CASRAGTGANFVEPQHF,TRBJ1-5,TRBV7-2,TRBD1,.
TGCGCCAGCAGCTCTGGACAGCCCCAAGAGACCCAGTACTTC,CASSSGQPQETQYF,TRBJ2-5,TRBV5-1,.,once
TGTGCCACCAGTGATTCCGGGACTAGCTCCTACAATGAGCAGTTCTTC,CATSDSGTSSYNEQFF,TRBJ2-1,TRBV24-1,TRBD2,once
TGTGCCAGCAGTGAACTTACACCGCCCGAGCAGTTCTTC,CASSELTPPEQFF,TRBJ2-1,TRBV6-1,.,.
TGTGCCAGCCGGGACAGAGTCTACAATGAGCAGTTCTTC,CASRDRVYNEQFF,TRBJ2-1,TRBV10-3,TRBD1,.
TGCGCCAGCAGCCCCGGGACAGGGGTCACCAATCAGCCCCAGCATTTT,CASSPGTGVTNQPQHF,TRBJ1-5,TRBV5-1,TRBD1,.
TGTGCCAGCAGTCCCCGGACATCCAACTATGGCTACACCTTC,CASSPRTSNYGYTF,TRBJ1-2,TRBV27,.,.
TGTGCCAGCATTGACAGGGGGAACCCAGTCGGCCACTTC,CASIDRGNPVGHF,TRBJ1-2,TRBV5-4,TRBD1,once
TGTGCCAGCAGCACCCTAGCGGGAGGGGTTAATGAGCAGTTCTTC,CASSTLAGGVNEQFF,TRBJ2-1,TRBV9,TRBD2,.
TGTGCCAGCAGCTTGGCCGTGACGGGAGGCATAGGTGTTAGGCAGTTCTTC,CASSLAVTGGIGVRQFF,TRBJ2-1,TRBV5-4,TRBD2,.
TGCGCCAGCAGCTTGCGGGACACCTATGGCTACACCTTC,CASSLRDTYGYTF,TRBJ1-2,TRBV5-1,.,.
TGCGCCAGCAGCCAAGATCCGGCGCGGGAGGCCGTATATAGCATTCAGTACTTC,CASSQDPAREAVYSIQYF,TRBJ2-4,TRBV4-1,TRBD2,.
TGTGCCAGCAGCCAAGTAGGGGCGCAGACTGAAGCTTTCTTT,CASSQVGAQTEAFF,TRBJ1-1,TRBV3-1/TRBV3-2,.,.
TGCGCCAGCAGCTTGGGGGACCGGGACAGAGAGCCCCAGCATTTT,CASSLGDRDREPQHF,TRBJ1-5,TRBV5-1,TRBD1,.
TGTGCCAGCAGTCCTCCGGGACTAGCCAGCTCCTACGAGCAGTACTTC,CASSPPGLASSYEQYF,TRBJ2-7,TRBV28,TRBD2,.
TGTGCCTGGAAATCGGGACAGGGATCTAATGAAAAACTGTTTTTT,CAWKSGQGSNEKLFF,TRBJ1-4,TRBV30,TRBD1,.
TGTGCCACCAGCCCCCGTCGTCAGGGTTTGTCCGGGGCCAACGTCCTGACTTTC,CATSPRRQGLSGANVLTF,TRBJ2-6,TRBV15,.,.
TGTGCCAGCAGCTTTCAAGAGGTGGGGGAGCTGTTTTTT,CASSFQEVGELFF,TRBJ2-2,TRBV7-3,.,.
TGTGCCAGCAGCAAGGGACAGGTTAACGGGGAGCTGTTTTTT,CASSKGQVNGELFF,TRBJ2-2,TRBV3-1/TRBV3-2,TRBD1,few
TGTGCCAGTAGACCCCCGGGACAGGGCAATTCACCCCTCCACTTT,CASRPPGQGNSPLHF,TRBJ1-6,TRBV19,TRBD1,.
TGTGCCAGCAGTGGGACAGCGCTCCGCTCTGGAAACACCATATATTTT,CASSGTALRSGNTIYF,TRBJ1-3,TRBV6-6,TRBD1,once
TGTGCCAGCAATATTCCAGGGAGCAATCAGCCCCAGCATTTT,CASNIPGSNQPQHF,TRBJ1-5,TRBV6-5,.,.
TGTGCCTGGAGTGTCGGAGGGACGGCCAAAAACATTCAGTACTTC,CAWSVGGTAKNIQYF,TRBJ2-4,TRBV30,.,once
TGTGCCAGCAGCCGGACGGGGACGGGGGACCGGGAGCTGTTTTTT,CASSRTGTGDRELFF,TRBJ2-2,TRBV7-9,.,.
TGTGCCAGCAGCGCCAGAGGGGGGAACACTGAAGCTTTCTTT,CASSARGGNTEAFF,TRBJ1-1,TRBV7-3,.,.
TGTGCCACCAGTGATCCCCCAGGGGGTTCCTATGGCTACACCTTC,CATSDPPGGSYGYTF,TRBJ1-2,TRBV24-1,TRBD1,.
TGTGCCAGCAGCCCCCTGGGACTAGCGGGAGGGCCTTCTCGGCGGAGCTCCTACAATGAGCAGTTCTTC,CASSPLGLAGGPSRRSSYNEQFF,TRBJ2-1,TRBV7-8,TRBD2,.
TGTGCCAGCACCCCCAGGAGGGATGAGCAGTTCTTC,CASTPRRDEQFF,TRBJ2-1,TRBV6-6,.,.
TGCGCCAGCAGCGCCATAGCGGGAGATAACAATGAGCAGTTCTTC,CASSAIAGDNNEQFF,TRBJ2-1,TRBV10-2,TRBD2,.
TGCGCCAGCACCCCCAGGGACAGGAGCGGCTACACCTTC,CASTPRDRSGYTF,TRBJ1-2,TRBV4-1,TRBD1,.
TGCAGCGCCAGCAGGGGAACCACTGAAGCTTTCTTT,CSASRGTTEAFF,TRBJ1-1,TRBV29-1,.,.
TGTGCCAGCAGTTTAACCGGAAACGGGGTCAATGAGCAGTTCTTC,CASSLTGNGVNEQFF,TRBJ2-1,TRBV6-5,.,once
TGTGCCTGGAGTGTACAGGGGGCTGGAAACACCATATATTTT,CAWSVQGAGNTIYF,TRBJ1-3,TRBV30,TRBD1,few
TGTGCCAGCAGCCCCTGGGGGCAGTGGGGTTCACCCCTCCACTTT,CASSPWGQWGSPLHF,TRBJ1-6,TRBV9,.,.
TGCGCCAGCAGCTTGGGGAGGGCCGGGGAGACCCAGTACTTC,CASSLGRAGETQYF,TRBJ2-5,TRBV5-1,.,once
TGTGCCAGCAGTTTATCGGCCGGGCGGACAGGGAGACTCTATGGCTACACCTTC,CASSLSAGRTGRLYGYTF,TRBJ1-2,TRBV28,TRBD1,.
TGTGCCAGTAGTATAGAGGTAATTGGAGGGGATCAGCCCCAGCATTTT,CASSIEVIGGDQPQHF,TRBJ1-5,TRBV19,.,.
TGTGCCAGCAGAGCCCGGCTGGGGGGGAACACTGAAGCTTTCTTT,CASRARLGGNTEAFF,TRBJ1-1,TRBV2,.,few
TGTGCCAGCAGACCCAATCTCGGGAGGGCGGGTGGCTACACCTTC,CASRPNLGRAGGYTF,TRBJ1-2,TRBV6-5,.,.
TGTGCCAGCAGCTTAGGTCAGGTAGAAGGTGCCGGGGAGCTGTTTTTT,CASSLGQVEGAGELFF,TRBJ2-2,TRBV7-2,.,.
TGTGCCACTAGCCGGGACAATGAGCAGTTCTTC,CATSRDNEQFF,TRBJ2-1,TRBV24-1,.,.
TGTGCCAGCAGCTCGACAGGGGTCAGAAGCACAGATACGCAGTATTTT,CASSSTGVRSTDTQYF,TRBJ2-3,TRBV7-9,TRBD1,.
TGTGCCAGCAGTCCGGGACTCGCCGTCTCCTACGAGCAGTACTTC,CASSPGLAVSYEQYF,TRBJ2-7,TRBV27,.,.
TGTGCCACAGGACAGAGCCCTAACTATGGCTACACCTTC,CATGQSPNYGYTF,TRBJ1-2,TRBV2,.,.
TGTGCCAGCTCGCTGGGGACAGCTTATAATTCACCCCTCCACTTT,CASSLGTAYNSPLHF,TRBJ1-6,TRBV18,TRBD1,.
TGTGCCAGCAGCCAGACTAGCGGGAGCTACGAGCAGTACTTC,CASSQTSGSYEQYF,TRBJ2-7,TRBV7-2,TRBD2,.
TGTGCCAGTAGTATAGGCGGGGTTAGGAACACTGAAGCTTTCTTT,CASSIGGVRNTEAFF,TRBJ1-1,TRBV19,.,.
TGTGCCAGCCGAGGACAGGTCCCTCACGGCTACACCTTC,CASRGQVPHGYTF,TRBJ1-2,TRBV19,TRBD1,once
TGTGCCACCAGTGTCACGGGACTAGCGGGCACCGGGGAGCTGTTTTTT,CATSVTGLAGTGELFF,TRBJ2-2,TRBV24-1,TRBD2,.
TGCAGTGCTAGTCGGGACAGCATGAACACTGAAGCTTTCTTT,CSASRDSMNTEAFF,TRBJ1-1,TRBV20-1,TRBD1,.
TGTGCCACCAGCACGGGGACAACTAATGAAAAACTGTTTTTT,CATSTGTTNEKLFF,TRBJ1-4,TRBV15,.,.
TGTGCCAGCAGTTTGAGCCGGGAGAGTAGGGGAGATACGCAGTATTTT,CASSLSRESRGDTQYF,TRBJ2-3,TRBV28,.,.
TGTGCCAAGATACAGGGGGCCGGCAATCAGCCCCAGCATTTT,CAKIQGAGNQPQHF,TRBJ1-5,TRBV27,TRBD1,.
TGTGCCAGCAGCTTAAGTGGCGGGAGCCCTTACAATGAGCAGTTCTTC,CASSLSGGSPYNEQFF,TRBJ2-1,TRBV7-6,TRBD2,.
TGCGCCAGCAGCGGCGGGACTTCATACAATGAGCAGTTCTTC,CASSGGTSYNEQFF,TRBJ2-1,TRBV5-1,.,.
TGTGCCAGCAGTTACAGGGGGCCTCTCGGAATGGATACGCAGTATTTT,CASSYRGPLGMDTQYF,TRBJ2-3,TRBV7-8,TRBD1,.
TGTGCCAGCAGCTTAGGTAGTGGGACAGCGAGCTCTGGAAACACCATATATTTT,CASSLGSGTASSGNTIYF,TRBJ1-3,TRBV5-6,TRBD1,.
TGTGCCAGCTCCCTAGGGGCACAAAGCACAGATACGCAGTATTTT,CASSLGAQSTDTQYF,TRBJ2-3,TRBV18,.,.